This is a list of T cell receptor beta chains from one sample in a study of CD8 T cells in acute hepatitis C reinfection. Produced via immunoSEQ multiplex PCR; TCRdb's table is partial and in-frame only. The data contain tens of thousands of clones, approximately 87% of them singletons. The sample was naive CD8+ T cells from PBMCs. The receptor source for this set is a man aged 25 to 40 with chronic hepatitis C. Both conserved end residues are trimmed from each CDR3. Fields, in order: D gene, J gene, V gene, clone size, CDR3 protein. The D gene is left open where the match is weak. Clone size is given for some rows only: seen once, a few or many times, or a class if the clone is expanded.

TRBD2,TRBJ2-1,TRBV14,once,ASSQEGPGLVGEQF
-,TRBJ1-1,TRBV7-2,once,ASSPSPRVRNTEAF
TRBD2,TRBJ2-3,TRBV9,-,ASSVERTSGSRDTQY
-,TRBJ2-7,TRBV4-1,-,ASSQEESRVSYEQY
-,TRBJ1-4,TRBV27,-,ASSLSGVPTNEKLF
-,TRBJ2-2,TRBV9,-,ASSVSRATGELF
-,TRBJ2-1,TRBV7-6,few,ASSLGRDPYNEQF
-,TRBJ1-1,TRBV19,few,ASSILDTEAF
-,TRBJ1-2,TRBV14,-,ASSQHPSLNYGYT
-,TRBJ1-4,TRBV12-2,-,ASRLWGRVNEKLF
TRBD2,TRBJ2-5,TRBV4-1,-,ASSPMGPSGFQTQY
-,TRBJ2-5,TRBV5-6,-,ASRLSRDNQETQY